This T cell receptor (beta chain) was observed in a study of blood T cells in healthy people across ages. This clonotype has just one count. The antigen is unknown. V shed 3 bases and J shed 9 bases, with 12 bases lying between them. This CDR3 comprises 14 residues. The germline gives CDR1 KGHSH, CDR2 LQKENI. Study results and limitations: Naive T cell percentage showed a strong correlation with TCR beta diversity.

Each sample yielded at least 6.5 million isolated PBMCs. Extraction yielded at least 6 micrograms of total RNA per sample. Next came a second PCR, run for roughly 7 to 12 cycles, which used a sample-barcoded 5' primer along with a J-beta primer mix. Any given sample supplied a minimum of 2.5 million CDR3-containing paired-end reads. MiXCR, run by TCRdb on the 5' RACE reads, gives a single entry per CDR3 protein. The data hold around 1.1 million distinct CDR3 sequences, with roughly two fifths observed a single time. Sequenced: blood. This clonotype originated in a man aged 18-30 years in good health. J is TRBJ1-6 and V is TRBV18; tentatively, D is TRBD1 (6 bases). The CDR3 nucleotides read TGTGCCAGCTCACCGGACAGTCAGCGTTCACCCCTCCACTTT. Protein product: CASSPDSQRSPLHF.